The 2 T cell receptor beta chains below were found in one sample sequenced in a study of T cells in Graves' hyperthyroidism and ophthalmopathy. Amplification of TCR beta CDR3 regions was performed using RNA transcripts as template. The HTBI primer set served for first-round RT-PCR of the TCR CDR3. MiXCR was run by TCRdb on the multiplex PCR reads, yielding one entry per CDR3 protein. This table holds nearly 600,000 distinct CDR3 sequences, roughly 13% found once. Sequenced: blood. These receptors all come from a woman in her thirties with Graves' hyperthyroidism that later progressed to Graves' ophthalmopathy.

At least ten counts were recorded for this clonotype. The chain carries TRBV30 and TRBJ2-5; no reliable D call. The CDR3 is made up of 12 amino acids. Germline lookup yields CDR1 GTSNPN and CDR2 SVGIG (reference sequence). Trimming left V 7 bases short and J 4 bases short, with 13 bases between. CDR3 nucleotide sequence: TGTGCCTTCCGTGGAGTTCTAGAGACCCAGTACTTC. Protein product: CAFRGVLETQYF. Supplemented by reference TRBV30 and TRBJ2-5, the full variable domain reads SQTIHQWPATLVQPVGSPLSLECTVEGTSNPNLYWYRQAAGRGLQLLFYSVGIGQISSEVPQNLSASRPQDRQFILSSKKLLLSDSGFYLCAFRGVLETQYFGPGTRLLVL.

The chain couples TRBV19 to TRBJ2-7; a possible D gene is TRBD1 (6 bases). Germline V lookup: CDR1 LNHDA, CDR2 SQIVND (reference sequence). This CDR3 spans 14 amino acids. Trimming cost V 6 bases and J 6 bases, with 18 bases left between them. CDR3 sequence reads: CASRPRQAQVEQYF. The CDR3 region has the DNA TGTGCCAGTAGACCTCGACAGGCTCAAGTCGAGCAGTACTTC. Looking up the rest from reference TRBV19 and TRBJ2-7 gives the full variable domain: DGGITQSPKYLFRKEGQNVTLSCEQNLNHDAMYWYRQDPGQGLRLIYYSQIVNDFQKGDIAEGYSVSREKKESFPLTVTSAQKNPTAFYLCASRPRQAQVEQYFGPGTRLTVT.